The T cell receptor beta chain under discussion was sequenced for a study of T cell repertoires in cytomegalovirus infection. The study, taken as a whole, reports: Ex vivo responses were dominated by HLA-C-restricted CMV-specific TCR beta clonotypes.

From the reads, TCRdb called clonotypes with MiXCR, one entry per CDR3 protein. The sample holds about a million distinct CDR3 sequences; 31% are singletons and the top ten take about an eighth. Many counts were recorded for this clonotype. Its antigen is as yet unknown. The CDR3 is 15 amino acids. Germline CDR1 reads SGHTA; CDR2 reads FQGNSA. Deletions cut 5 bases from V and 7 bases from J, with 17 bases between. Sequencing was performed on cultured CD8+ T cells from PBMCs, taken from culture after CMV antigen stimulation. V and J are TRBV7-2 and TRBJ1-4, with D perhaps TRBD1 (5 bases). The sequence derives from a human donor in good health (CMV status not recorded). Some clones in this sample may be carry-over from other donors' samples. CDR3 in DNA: TGTGCCAGCAGCGAGTCCGGGACCGGACGTGAAAAACTGTTTTTT. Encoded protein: CASSESGTGREKLFF.